Listed below are T cell receptor beta chains from one sample, sequenced in a study of cytomegalovirus exposure and HLA in healthy donors. The table came from immunoSEQ multiplex PCR; TCRdb's copy has only in-frame clones and leaves some out. The sample has about 110,000 clones, more than 60% seen once. Sequencing was carried out using PBMCs. The source is a man between 40 and 49 years old in good health and CMV-seronegative. CDR3s include the opening cysteine and the closing phenylalanine or tryptophan. The order of the fields is J gene, D gene, V gene, CDR3 protein, CDR3 DNA. D genes are given only for firm matches.

TRBJ2-2 | TRBD1 | TRBV15 | CATRTGTGNTGELFF | TGTGCCACCAGGACCGGGACAGGGAACACCGGGGAGCTGTTTTTT
TRBJ1-4 | TRBD1 | TRBV19 | CASSQERAGGREKLFF | TGTGCCAGTAGTCAAGAGCGGGCAGGGGGGCGCGAAAAACTGTTTTTT
TRBJ2-1 | . | TRBV11-3 | CASSLGALRSSYNEQFF | TGTGCCAGCAGCTTAGGGGCGTTACGAAGCTCCTACAATGAGCAGTTCTTC
TRBJ2-1 | TRBD2 | TRBV7-3 | CASSSSGGTYNEQFF | TGTGCCAGCAGCTCAAGCGGGGGGACTTACAATGAGCAGTTCTTC
TRBJ1-1 | . | TRBV7-9 | CASRTDVVNTEAFF | TGTGCCAGCAGAACAGACGTGGTTAACACTGAAGCTTTCTTT
TRBJ1-3 | TRBD1 | TRBV5-4 | CASSFETGQGGNTIYF | TGTGCCAGCAGCTTTGAGACAGGGCAGGGTGGAAACACCATATATTTT
TRBJ2-7 | . | TRBV4-2 | CASSQDQGLSYEQYF | TGTGCCAGCAGCCAAGACCAGGGACTCTCCTACGAGCAGTACTTC
TRBJ2-1 | TRBD1 | TRBV6-6 | CASSHRGNEQFF | TGTGCCAGCAGCCACAGGGGAAATGAGCAGTTCTTC
TRBJ1-1 | . | TRBV2 | CASNRDMGTEAFF | TGTGCCAGTAACAGGGATATGGGCACTGAAGCTTTCTTT
TRBJ1-2 | . | TRBV2 | CASILTGTNYGYTF | TGTGCCAGCATTCTGACGGGAACAAACTATGGCTACACCTTC